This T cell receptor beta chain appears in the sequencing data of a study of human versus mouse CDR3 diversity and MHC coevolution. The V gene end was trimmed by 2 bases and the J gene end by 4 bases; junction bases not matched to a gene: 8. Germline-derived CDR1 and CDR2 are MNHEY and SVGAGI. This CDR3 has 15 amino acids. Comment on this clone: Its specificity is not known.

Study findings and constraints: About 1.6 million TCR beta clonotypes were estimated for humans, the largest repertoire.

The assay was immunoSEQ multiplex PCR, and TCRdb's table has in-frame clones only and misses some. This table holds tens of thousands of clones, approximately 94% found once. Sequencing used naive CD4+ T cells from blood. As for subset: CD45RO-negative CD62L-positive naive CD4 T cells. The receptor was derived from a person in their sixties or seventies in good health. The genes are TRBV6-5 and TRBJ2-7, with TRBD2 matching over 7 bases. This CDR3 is CASSYVAGEGYEQYF. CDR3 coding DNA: TGTGCCAGCAGTTACGTGGCGGGAGAAGGGTACGAGCAGTACTTC.